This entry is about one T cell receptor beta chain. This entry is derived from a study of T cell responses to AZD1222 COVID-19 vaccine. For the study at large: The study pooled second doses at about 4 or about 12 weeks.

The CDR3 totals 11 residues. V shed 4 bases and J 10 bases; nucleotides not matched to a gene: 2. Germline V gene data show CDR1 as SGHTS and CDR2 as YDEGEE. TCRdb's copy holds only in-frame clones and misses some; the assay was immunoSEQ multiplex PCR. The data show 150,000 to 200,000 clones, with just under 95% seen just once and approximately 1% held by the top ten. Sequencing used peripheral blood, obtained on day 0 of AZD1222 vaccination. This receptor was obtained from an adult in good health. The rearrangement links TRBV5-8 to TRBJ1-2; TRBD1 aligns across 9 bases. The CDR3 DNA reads TGTGCCAGCAGCACAGGGGGCGACTACACCTTC. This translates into CASSTGGDYTF.